This T cell receptor beta chain came from a study of CD8 T cells in ankylosing spondylitis. This clonotype has only a few counts. The target antigen is unknown. Via MiXCR, TCRdb re-called the 5' RACE reads, giving one row per CDR3 protein. The sample has hundreds of thousands of distinct CDR3 sequences, roughly a quarter seen once. CDR1 is DFQATT, CDR2 SNEGSKA, per germline (reference sequence). The V gene lost 5 bases and the J gene lost 11 bases, with 15 bases spanning the gap. The CDR3 is 11 residues long. Study-level points and caveats: Reportedly, matched ankylosing spondylitis synovial fluid was significantly enriched for disease-linked clones. Previous work reported some of these motif variants in the synovial fluid and blood of reactive arthritis. Blood of patients with ankylosing spondylitis appeared to be characterized by a TCR beta motif of about eight highly homologous variants. Those disease-linked clones were CD8+; they were also relatively rare in peripheral blood.

The chain couples TRBV20-1 to TRBJ1-1, with D perhaps TRBD1 (5 bases). Sequenced sample: blood, either unsorted or a sorted T cell fraction (not recorded which). This TCR was recovered from a male donor with ankylosing spondylitis. DNA for the CDR3: TGCAGTGCTCCCGGGGGAGGGAGGGCTTTCTTT. Its translation is CSAPGGGRAFF.